This paragraph reports one T cell receptor (beta chain). Sequencing used immunoSEQ multiplex PCR; TCRdb keeps in-frame clones, though not all of them. The sample consists of under 250,000 clones, 80% of them appearing once. The sample comes from a study of blood T cell repertoires in COVID-19. Background on the study: COVID-19 samples collected from the United States, Italy and Spain covered acute and convalescent phases.

There are 15 residues in the CDR3. CDR1 and CDR2 from the germline V gene are SGHRS and YFSETQ. The ends lost 2 bases at V and 1 base at J; junction bases unmatched: 1. This clonotype originated in a woman in her 70s with acute or convalescent COVID-19. The sample comprised peripheral blood. The genes are TRBV5-1 and TRBJ2-2; TRBD1 aligns across 8 bases. Written as DNA, the CDR3 is TGCGCCAGCAGCTTTGGGACAGGGAACACCGGGGAGCTGTTTTTT. Residues: CASSFGTGNTGELFF.